The rows below give T cell receptor beta chains drawn from one sample of a study of shared clonotypes between healthy human individuals. TCRdb's table, derived via immunoSEQ multiplex PCR, lists solely in-frame clones and lacks some. The sample comprises hundreds of thousands of clones, about 95% of which are singletons, and approximately 0.11% rests with the top ten. The sequencing input was naive CD8+ T cells sorted from blood. Receptor source: a woman aged 25 to 45 in good health. The conserved cysteine and the conserved F or W are not part of the CDR3 here. Not all rows give a size; the values are once, few, many and, for expanded clones, a class.

TRBV5-4	NA	TRBJ2-7	ASSPGTGNYEQY
TRBV6-6	NA	TRBJ2-6	ASSYVVDSGANVLT
TRBV7-9	NA	TRBJ2-3	ASSSQLAGGNTDTQY
TRBV11-1	NA	TRBJ2-7	ASTSDLRSYEQY
TRBV28	NA	NA	ASSFEASSYEQY
TRBV19	NA	TRBJ2-3	ASSLTDTQY
TRBV29-1	NA	TRBJ1-1	SVEESGGRYTEAF
TRBV13	once	TRBJ1-1	ASSLGPRTEAF
TRBV28	NA	TRBJ2-7	ASSIAGSGSYEQY
TRBV28	NA	TRBJ2-7	ASSRDNSYEQY
TRBV11-1	NA	TRBJ2-1	ASSLVGPYNEQF
TRBV27	NA	TRBJ1-2	ASSLSGQVGYGYT
TRBV27	NA	TRBJ1-1	ASSFIGGLSTEAF
TRBV28	NA	TRBJ2-6	ASSLISGANVLT
TRBV27	NA	TRBJ2-7	ASSLPGHKGSEQY
TRBV5-6	NA	TRBJ1-2	ASSLWGAGGYT
TRBV14	NA	TRBJ2-7	ASSVAGVSYEQY
TRBV11-3	NA	TRBJ2-2	ASSVGPLPGTGELF
TRBV6-6	NA	TRBJ2-7	ASGVGYEQY
TRBV9	NA	TRBJ2-7	ASSSGGDSYEQY
TRBV5-1	NA	TRBJ2-7	ASSFGQTYEQY
TRBV19	NA	TRBJ2-1	ASSIAGEGYNEQF
TRBV2	NA	TRBJ2-1	ASSWTSGSNEQF
TRBV4-1	NA	TRBJ1-2	ASSPETGVNYGYT
TRBV28	NA	TRBJ1-2	ASSLGQGARSYGYT
TRBV27	NA	TRBJ2-7	ASSSRGGEQY
TRBV9	NA	TRBJ1-5	ASSVDIDQPQH
TRBV15	NA	TRBJ2-6	ATSGDSGANVLT
TRBV6-6	NA	TRBJ2-1	ASSYATSGRNEQF
TRBV7-9	NA	TRBJ2-1	ASSGQNYNEQF
TRBV6-5	once	TRBJ2-7	ASSPGTSGYEQY